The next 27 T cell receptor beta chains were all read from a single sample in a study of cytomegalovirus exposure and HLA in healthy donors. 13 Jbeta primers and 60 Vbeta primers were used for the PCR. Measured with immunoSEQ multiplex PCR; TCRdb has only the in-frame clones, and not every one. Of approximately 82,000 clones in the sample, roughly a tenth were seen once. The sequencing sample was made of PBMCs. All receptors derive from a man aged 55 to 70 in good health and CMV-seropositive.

The CDR3 bases are TGTGCCTGGAGTATGTACAGGGTAAGGACTGAAGCTTTCTTT. This sequence encodes CAWSMYRVRTEAFF. The genes are TRBV30 and TRBJ1-1; TRBD1 might be the D (6 bases). The V end lost 2 bases, the J end lost 5 bases, and 15 bases lay between the germline ends. The length of the CDR3 is 14 residues. Germline values: CDR1 GTSNPN, CDR2 SVGIG (reference sequence).

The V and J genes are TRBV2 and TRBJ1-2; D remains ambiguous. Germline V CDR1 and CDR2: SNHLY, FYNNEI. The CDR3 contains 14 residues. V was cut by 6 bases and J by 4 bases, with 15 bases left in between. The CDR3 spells CASSPLSGSYGYTF. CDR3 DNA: TGTGCCAGCAGCCCTTTGTCGGGGTCCTATGGCTACACCTTC.

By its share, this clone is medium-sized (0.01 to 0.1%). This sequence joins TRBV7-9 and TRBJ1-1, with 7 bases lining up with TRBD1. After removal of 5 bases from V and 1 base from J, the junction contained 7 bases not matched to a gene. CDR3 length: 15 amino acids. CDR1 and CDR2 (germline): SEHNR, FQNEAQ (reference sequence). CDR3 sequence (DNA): TGTGCCAGCAGCCCACAGACAGGGTCGAACACTGAAGCTTTCTTT. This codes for CASSPQTGSNTEAFF.

CDR3 bases: TGCAGCGTTGTTGGCAGGGGGCGGGCCGGGGAGCTGTTTTTT. Translation: CSVVGRGRAGELFF. V is TRBV29-1 and J is TRBJ2-2; 8 bases align to TRBD1. V dropped 4 bases and J dropped 6; count of bases not matched to a gene: 7. CDR3 length: 14 amino acids. Germline V gene data show CDR1 as SQVTM and CDR2 as ANQGSEA.

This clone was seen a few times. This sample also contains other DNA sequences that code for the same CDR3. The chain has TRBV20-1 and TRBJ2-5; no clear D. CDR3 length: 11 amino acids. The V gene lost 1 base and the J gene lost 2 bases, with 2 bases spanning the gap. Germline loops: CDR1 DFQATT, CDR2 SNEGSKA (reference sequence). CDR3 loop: CSARVQETQYF. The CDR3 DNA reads TGCAGTGCTAGAGTACAAGAGACCCAGTACTTC.

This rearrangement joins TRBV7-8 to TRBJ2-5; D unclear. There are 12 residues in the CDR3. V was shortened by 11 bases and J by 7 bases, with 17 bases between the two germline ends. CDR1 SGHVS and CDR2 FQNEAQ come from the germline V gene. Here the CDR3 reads CASSPLAGTQYF. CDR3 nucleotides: TGTGCCTCGTCCCCCCTTGCCGGGACCCAGTACTTC.

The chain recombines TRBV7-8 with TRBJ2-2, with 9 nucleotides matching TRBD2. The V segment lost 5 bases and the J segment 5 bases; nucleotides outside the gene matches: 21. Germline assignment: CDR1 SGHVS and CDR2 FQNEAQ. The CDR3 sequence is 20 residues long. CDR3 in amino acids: CASSPHKKGSLAGKTGELFF. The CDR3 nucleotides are TGTGCCAGCAGCCCCCACAAGAAGGGGAGTCTAGCGGGAAAGACCGGGGAGCTGTTTTTT.

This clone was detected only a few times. Here the CDR3 reads CASSITAGAKNIQYF. The CDR3 region has the DNA TGTGCCAGTAGTATAACAGCGGGGGCCAAAAACATTCAGTACTTC. The chain links TRBV19 to TRBJ2-4, with 7 bases aligning to TRBD2. The CDR3 totals 15 residues. V gave up 2 bases and J gave up 1 base; unmatched junction bases: 2. The germline gives CDR1 LNHDA, CDR2 SQIVND (reference sequence).

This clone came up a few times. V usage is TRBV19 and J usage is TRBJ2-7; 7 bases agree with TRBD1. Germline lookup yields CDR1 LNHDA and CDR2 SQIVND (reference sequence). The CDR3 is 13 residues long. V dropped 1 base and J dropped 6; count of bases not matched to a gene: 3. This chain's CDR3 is CASSIGQGGEQYF. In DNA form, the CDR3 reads TGTGCCAGTAGTATAGGACAGGGCGGCGAGCAGTACTTC. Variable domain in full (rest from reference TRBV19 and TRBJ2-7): DGGITQSPKYLFRKEGQNVTLSCEQNLNHDAMYWYRQDPGQGLRLIYYSQIVNDFQKGDIAEGYSVSREKKESFPLTVTSAQKNPTAFYLCASSIGQGGEQYFGPGTRLTVT.

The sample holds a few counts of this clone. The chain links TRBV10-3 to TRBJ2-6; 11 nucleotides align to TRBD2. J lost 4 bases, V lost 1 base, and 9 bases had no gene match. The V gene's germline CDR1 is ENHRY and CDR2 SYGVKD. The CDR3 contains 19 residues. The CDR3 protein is CAISELGTSGRSGANVLTF. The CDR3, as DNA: TGTGCCATCAGTGAGTTGGGAACTAGCGGGAGATCAGGGGCCAACGTCCTGACTTTC.

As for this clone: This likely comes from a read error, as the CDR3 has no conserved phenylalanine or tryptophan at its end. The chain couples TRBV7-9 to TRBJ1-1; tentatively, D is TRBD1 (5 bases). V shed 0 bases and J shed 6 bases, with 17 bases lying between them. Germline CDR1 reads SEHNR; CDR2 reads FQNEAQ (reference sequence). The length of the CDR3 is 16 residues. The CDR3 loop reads CASSLASNVRAAEAFL. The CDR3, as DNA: TGTGCCAGCAGCTTAGCTTCGAACGTCAGGGCCGCTGAAGCTTTCTTG.

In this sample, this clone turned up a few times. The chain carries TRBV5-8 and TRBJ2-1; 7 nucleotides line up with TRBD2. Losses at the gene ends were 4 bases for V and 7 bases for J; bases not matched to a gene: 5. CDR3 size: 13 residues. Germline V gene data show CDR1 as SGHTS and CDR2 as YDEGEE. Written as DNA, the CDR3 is TGTGCCAGCAGCCGCGCCGGGAGGAATGAGCAGTTCTTC. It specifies CASSRAGRNEQFF.

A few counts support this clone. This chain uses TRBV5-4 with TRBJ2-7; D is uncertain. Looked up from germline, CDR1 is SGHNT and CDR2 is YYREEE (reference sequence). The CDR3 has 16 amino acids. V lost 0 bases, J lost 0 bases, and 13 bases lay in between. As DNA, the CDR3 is TGTGCCAGCAGCTTGGCCGGTCGTAACCCCTCCTACGAGCAGTACTTC. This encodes CASSLAGRNPSYEQYF.

CDR3 residues: CASSLNVVSYEQYF. In DNA form, the CDR3 reads TGTGCCAGCAGCTTAAACGTAGTCTCCTACGAGCAGTACTTC. This chain links TRBV7-9 with TRBJ2-5; D not certain. The J call may be faulty, since TRBJ2-7 better matches the DNA end. CDR3 length: 14 amino acids. Germline-derived CDR1 and CDR2 are SEHNR and FQNEAQ (reference sequence).

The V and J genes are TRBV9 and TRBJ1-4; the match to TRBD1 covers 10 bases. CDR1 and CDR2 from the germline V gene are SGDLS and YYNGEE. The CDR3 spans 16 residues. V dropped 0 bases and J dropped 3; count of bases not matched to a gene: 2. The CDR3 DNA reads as TGTGCCAGCAGCGTAGGGGACAGGGGCCCTAATGAAAAACTGTTTTTT. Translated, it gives CASSVGDRGPNEKLFF.

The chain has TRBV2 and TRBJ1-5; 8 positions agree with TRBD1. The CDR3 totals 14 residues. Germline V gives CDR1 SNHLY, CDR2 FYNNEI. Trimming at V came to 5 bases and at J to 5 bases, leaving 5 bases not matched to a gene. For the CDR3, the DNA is TGTGCCAGCAGTCCCGGACAGGGCTATCAGCCCCAGCATTTT. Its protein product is CASSPGQGYQPQHF.

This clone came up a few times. The DNA of the CDR3 is TGCAGCGTCTTGTTCCAGATGGACAGTTACGAGCAGTACTTC. Translating it yields CSVLFQMDSYEQYF. The chain joins TRBV29-1 to TRBJ2-7; TRBD1 is a possible D gene (6 bases). CDR1 and CDR2 from the germline V gene are SQVTM and ANQGSEA. CDR3 size: 14 residues. V shed 6 bases and J shed 4 bases, with 19 bases lying between them.

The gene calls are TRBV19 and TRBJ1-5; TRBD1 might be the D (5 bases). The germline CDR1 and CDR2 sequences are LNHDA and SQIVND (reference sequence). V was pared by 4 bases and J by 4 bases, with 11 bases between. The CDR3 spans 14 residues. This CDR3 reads CASSSVGGNQPQHF. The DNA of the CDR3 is TGTGCCAGTAGTAGTGTCGGGGGTAATCAGCCCCAGCATTTT.

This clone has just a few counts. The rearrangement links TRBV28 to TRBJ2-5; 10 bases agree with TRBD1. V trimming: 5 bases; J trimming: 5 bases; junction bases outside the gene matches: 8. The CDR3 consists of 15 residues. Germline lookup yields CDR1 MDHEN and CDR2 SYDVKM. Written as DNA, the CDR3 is TGTGCCAGCAGTACCGGGACAGGGGTTCGGGAGACCCAGTACTTC. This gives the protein CASSTGTGVRETQYF.

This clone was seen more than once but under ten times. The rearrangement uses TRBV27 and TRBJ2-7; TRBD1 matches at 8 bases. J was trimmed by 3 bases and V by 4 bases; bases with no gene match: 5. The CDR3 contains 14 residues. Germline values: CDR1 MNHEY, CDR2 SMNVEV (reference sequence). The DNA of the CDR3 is TGTGCCAGCAGTTCACGACAGGGGTACTACGAGCAGTACGTC. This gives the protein CASSSRQGYYEQYV.

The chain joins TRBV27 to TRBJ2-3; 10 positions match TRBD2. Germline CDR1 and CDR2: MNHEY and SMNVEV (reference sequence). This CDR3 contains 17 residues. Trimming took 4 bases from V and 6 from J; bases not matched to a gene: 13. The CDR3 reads CASSSFVLAGVRDTQYF. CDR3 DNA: TGTGCCAGCAGTTCCTTCGTCCTAGCGGGAGTTCGGGATACGCAGTATTTT.

Here the CDR3 reads CASSLYSGETQYF. The CDR3 nucleotides are TGTGCCAGCAGCCTTTATAGTGGAGAGACCCAGTACTTC. This sequence joins TRBV11-3 and TRBJ2-5; D not resolved. This CDR3 has 13 amino acids. Germline V gene sequence: CDR1 SGHNT, CDR2 YENEEA. V was shortened by 5 bases and J by 4 bases, with 11 bases between the two germline ends.

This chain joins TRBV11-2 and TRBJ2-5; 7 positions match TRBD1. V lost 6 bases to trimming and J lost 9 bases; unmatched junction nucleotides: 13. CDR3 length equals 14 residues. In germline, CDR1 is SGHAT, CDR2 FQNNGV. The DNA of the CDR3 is TGTGCCAGCAGACTAACAGGGGCTGGGAGACCCCAGTACTTC. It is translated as CASRLTGAGRPQYF.

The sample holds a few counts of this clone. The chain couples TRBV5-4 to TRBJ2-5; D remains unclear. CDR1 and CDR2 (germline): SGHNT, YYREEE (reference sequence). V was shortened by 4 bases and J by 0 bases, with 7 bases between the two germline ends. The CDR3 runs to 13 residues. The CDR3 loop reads CASSDMYQETQYF. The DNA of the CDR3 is TGTGCCAGCAGCGACATGTACCAAGAGACCCAGTACTTC.

The DNA for the CDR3 is TGTGCCAGCAGTGAATATACAGGGTGGAATTCACCCCTCCACTTT. Its translation: CASSEYTGWNSPLHF. The chain carries TRBV25-1 and TRBJ1-6; tentative D call: TRBD1 (6 bases). Trimming cost V 0 bases and J 7 bases, with 10 bases left between them. The CDR3 is 15 amino acids. Germline CDR1 MGHDK, CDR2 SYGVNS.

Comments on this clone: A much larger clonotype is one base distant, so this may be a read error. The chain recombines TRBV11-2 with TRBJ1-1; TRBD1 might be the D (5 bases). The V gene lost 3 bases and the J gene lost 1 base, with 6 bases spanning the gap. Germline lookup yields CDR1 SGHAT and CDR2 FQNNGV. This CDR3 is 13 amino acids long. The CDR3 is CASSFQGNTEAFF. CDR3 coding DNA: TGTGCCAGCAGCTTCCAGGGGAACACTGAAGCTTTCTTT.

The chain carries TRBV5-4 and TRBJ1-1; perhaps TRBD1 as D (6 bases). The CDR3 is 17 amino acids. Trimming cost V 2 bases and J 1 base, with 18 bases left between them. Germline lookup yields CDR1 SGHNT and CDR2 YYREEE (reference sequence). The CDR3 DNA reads TGTGCCAGCAGCTTTGTATGGAGACAGGCCCCGAACACTGAAGCTTTCTTT. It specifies CASSFVWRQAPNTEAFF.